These T cell receptor beta chains were read from a single sample in a study of blood T cell repertoires in COVID-19. The repertoire was sequenced with immunoSEQ multiplex PCR; TCRdb's copy has only in-frame clones and lacks some. The table lists some 300,000 clones, about 88% of them singletons. Input material: PBMCs or T cells enriched from blood (not recorded which). The receptors stem from a woman aged 40 to 55 who had recovered from COVID-19. The CDR3 runs from the conserved cysteine through the conserved F or W. Each record gives: D gene, clone size, V gene, CDR3 length, J gene, CDR3 DNA, CDR3 protein. A D gene is named only where the DNA matches it firmly. Only some rows state a clone size, as once, few, many or a class for expanded clones.

TRBD1,once,TRBV7-8,16,TRBJ1-1,TGTGCCAGCAGCTTTCCACACGGGACAGGGAACACTGAAGCTTTCTTT,CASSFPHGTGNTEAFF
TRBD2,-,TRBV7-2,15,TRBJ2-2,TGTGCCAGCAGATCCAGTGGGGGGGGCACCGGGGAGCTGTTTTTT,CASRSSGGGTGELFF
TRBD1,-,TRBV19,15,TRBJ2-2,TGTGCCAGTAGTACGGACAGGGCGAACACCGGGGAGCTGTTTTTT,CASSTDRANTGELFF
TRBD1,-,TRBV7-9,14,TRBJ2-5,TGTGCCAGCAGCCGGGACAGGGGGCAAGAGACCCAGTACTTC,CASSRDRGQETQYF
TRBD1,-,TRBV5-6,15,TRBJ1-2,TGTGCCAGCAGCTTGGGAGGGACAGGGGGCGCAGGCTACACCTTC,CASSLGGTGGAGYTF
-,-,TRBV7-9,16,TRBJ2-1,TGTGCCAGCAGCTTAGATGTAGGGAGCTCCTACAATGAGCAGTTCTTC,CASSLDVGSSYNEQFF
-,-,TRBV24-1,14,TRBJ1-2,TGTGCCACCAGTGGCCGCGGATTAGACTATGGCTACACCTTC,CATSGRGLDYGYTF
-,-,TRBV6-5,16,TRBJ2-7,TGTGCCAGCAGTTCCACCCCCTACCGGACACTGCCCGAGCAGTACTTC,CASSSTPYRTLPEQYF
TRBD1,once,TRBV6-5,15,TRBJ1-4,TGTGCCAGCAGTTCCCCGGGACAGATACCCGAAAAACTGTTTTTT,CASSSPGQIPEKLFF
TRBD1,few,TRBV5-1,17,TRBJ1-6,TGCGCCAGCAGCTTGGGGGTGAGACAGGGGGTCAATTCACCCCTCCACTTT,CASSLGVRQGVNSPLHF
-,-,TRBV11-3,15,TRBJ2-3,TGTGCCAGCAGCTTAGAAGGACTTACCACAGATACGCAGTATTTT,CASSLEGLTTDTQYF
TRBD1,-,TRBV9,16,TRBJ2-3,TGTGCCAGCAGCGACCGGACAGGCGTCTCCACAGATACGCAGTATTTT,CASSDRTGVSTDTQYF
TRBD2,-,TRBV27,16,TRBJ2-1,TGTGCCAGCAGTTTATCGACCCGCGGGAGTTACAATGAGCAGTTCTTC,CASSLSTRGSYNEQFF
-,-,TRBV27,15,TRBJ2-7,TGTGCCAGCAGTTTATACGGTAAATCTTTCTACGAGCAGTACTTC,CASSLYGKSFYEQYF
-,-,TRBV19,14,TRBJ1-3,TGTGCCAGTAATTGGCAGAACTCTGGAAACACCATATATTTT,CASNWQNSGNTIYF
-,few,TRBV19,12,TRBJ2-1,TGTGCCAGTAGTATGGCCCTCAATGAGCAGTTCTTC,CASSMALNEQFF
TRBD1,-,TRBV9,15,TRBJ2-7,TGTGCCAGCAGCCCCGGAGGACAGGGGTATGGCGAGCAGTACTTC,CASSPGGQGYGEQYF
-,-,TRBV5-1,17,TRBJ2-2,TGCGCCAGCAGCCCCATCTCCGGGACATCGAACACCGGGGAGCTGTTTTTT,CASSPISGTSNTGELFF
-,-,TRBV29-1,14,TRBJ2-1,TGCAGCGCCCCGACTAAGGGTCAAGACTATGAGCAGTTCTTC,CSAPTKGQDYEQFF
TRBD1,-,TRBV28,13,TRBJ1-3,TGTGCCAGCAGGACAGGGGCTGGAAACACCATATATTTT,CASRTGAGNTIYF
TRBD1,-,TRBV27,16,TRBJ2-5,TGTGCCAGCAGTTTCATGGGCAGGGGGCTCAAAGAGACCCAGTACTTC,CASSFMGRGLKETQYF
-,once,TRBV11-3,15,TRBJ2-1,TGTGCCAGCAGCTTAGAAGGCGGTGCCGGGGGTGAGCAGTTCTTC,CASSLEGGAGGEQFF
TRBD2,-,TRBV6-5,15,TRBJ2-7,TGTGCCAGCAGTTTAAGGACTAGCGGGAGCTACGAGCAGTACTTC,CASSLRTSGSYEQYF
TRBD1,many,TRBV6-5,15,TRBJ2-2,TGTGCCAGCAGTTACCCGAGACAGGGCACCGGGGAGCTGTTTTTT,CASSYPRQGTGELFF
-,-,TRBV5-6,14,TRBJ2-7,TGTGCCAGCAGCTTGGTTGGGGGAGGTGGCGAGCAGTACTTC,CASSLVGGGGEQYF
TRBD1,-,TRBV30,13,TRBJ1-2,TGTGCCCAGGTGGCAGGGGGCGGCTATGGCTACACCTTC,CAQVAGGGYGYTF
-,-,TRBV5-8,15,TRBJ2-3,TGTGCCAGCAGCTTGGGTAGGAGGGCGGTAGATACGCAGTATTTT,CASSLGRRAVDTQYF
-,-,TRBV5-1,15,TRBJ1-2,TGCGCCAGCAGCTTGCAGGGTTCGGCGAACTATGGCTACACCTTC,CASSLQGSANYGYTF
-,-,TRBV6-5,15,TRBJ2-2,TGTGCCAGCAGTTACCCGGTAGAGGGGGCCGGGGAGCTGTTTTTT,CASSYPVEGAGELFF
-,-,TRBV15,14,TRBJ1-6,TGTGCCACCAGCAGAGGAACCGGGGATTCACCCCTCCACTTT,CATSRGTGDSPLHF
TRBD1,-,TRBV5-6,17,TRBJ2-2,TGTGCCAGCAGCTTTGGATCCCGGGACAGGGTAACCGGGGAGCTGTTTTTT,CASSFGSRDRVTGELFF
-,-,TRBV5-1,16,TRBJ1-3,TGCGCCAGCAGCTTGGATGGAGCCTCCGGGGGAAACACCATATATTTT,CASSLDGASGGNTIYF
TRBD1,-,TRBV5-1,14,TRBJ1-4,TGCGCCAGCAGCAACGGGACAGTAGTTGAAAAACTGTTTTTT,CASSNGTVVEKLFF
-,-,TRBV7-8,14,TRBJ1-1,TGTGCCAGCAGCTTAGCGGAGTTGAACACTGAAGCTTTCTTT,CASSLAELNTEAFF
TRBD2,-,TRBV11-2,16,TRBJ2-2,TGTGCCAGCAGCTTACGACTAGCGGGAAACACCGGGGAGCTGTTTTTT,CASSLRLAGNTGELFF
-,-,TRBV6-2/TRBV6-3,13,TRBJ2-7,TGTGCCAGCAGTTACGCGGGGAGCTACGAGCAGTACTTC,CASSYAGSYEQYF
TRBD2,-,TRBV7-2,16,TRBJ2-3,TGTGCCAGCAGCTTAGCGGGGGGGACTACCACAGATACGCAGTATTTT,CASSLAGGTTTDTQYF
-,-,TRBV10-3,16,TRBJ2-3,TGTGCCGCAGGGTCATTAGCGGAGACCTTCACAGATACGCAGTATTTT,CAAGSLAETFTDTQYF
-,-,TRBV7-2,15,TRBJ2-3,TGTGCCAGCAGCCTCCTAGAGGAATACACAGATACGCAGTATTTT,CASSLLEEYTDTQYF
-,-,TRBV19,14,TRBJ2-3,TGTGCCAGTAACCTGGCGGGCGACACAGATACGCAGTATTTT,CASNLAGDTDTQYF